The 30 T cell receptor beta chains below were found in one sample sequenced in a study of a mutant IDH1 vaccine in newly diagnosed glioma. As to time point: week 35, safety follow-up. All doses held 300 ug of mutant IDH1 20-mer peptide, with topical imiquimod. Assay: immunoSEQ multiplex PCR; the TCRdb copy retains only in-frame clones and omits some. The top ten hold more than 9% of the sample, which has tens of thousands of clones, approximately 80% seen once. Their antigens are not known. The source was PBMCs, collected from a glioma patient whose treatment included an IDH1 peptide vaccine. The receptors were gathered from a middle-aged man with glioma.

The CDR3 bases are TGTGCCAGCAGTTACTCAGCGGGAGAGACCGGGGAGCAGTTCTTC. Its protein product is CASSYSAGETGEQFF. The chain joins TRBV6-6 to TRBJ2-1; 8 nucleotides agree with TRBD2. The CDR3 totals 15 residues. J lost 10 bases, V lost 0 bases, and 8 bases had no gene match. Germline CDR1 reads MNHNY; CDR2 reads SVGAGI (reference sequence).

The V gene is TRBV9, the J gene TRBJ1-1; weak D call: TRBD1 (6 bases). Deletions cut 0 bases from V and 0 bases from J, with 9 bases between. The CDR3 totals 15 residues. Germline assignment: CDR1 SGDLS and CDR2 YYNGEE. The DNA for the CDR3 is TGTGCCAGCAGCGTAGTAGGACAGATGAACACTGAAGCTTTCTTT. The encoded protein is CASSVVGQMNTEAFF.

V gene TRBV5-1 combines with J gene TRBJ2-5, with D perhaps TRBD1 (5 bases). The CDR3 covers 14 residues. Trimming left V 6 bases short and J 5 bases short, with 17 bases between. Germline lookup yields CDR1 SGHRS and CDR2 YFSETQ. CDR3 bases: TGCGCCAGCATGTTAAATAGGGGTTCCGAGACCCAGTACTTC. Its protein product is CASMLNRGSETQYF. Full variable domain (rest looked up from reference TRBV5-1 and TRBJ2-5): KAGVTQTPRYLIKTRGQQVTLSCSPISGHRSVSWYQQTPGQGLQFLFEYFSETQRNKGNFPGRFSGRQFSNSRSEMNVSTLELGDSALYLCASMLNRGSETQYFGPGTRLLVL.

This clone was seen only once. This specimen includes other DNA sequences encoding the same CDR3. V usage is TRBV2 and J usage is TRBJ1-5; maybe TRBD1 (6 bases). This CDR3 is 15 amino acids long. Germline V gives CDR1 SNHLY, CDR2 FYNNEI. V was shortened by 0 bases and J by 7 bases, with 13 bases between the two germline ends. The DNA of the CDR3 is TGTGCCAGCAGTGAAGCGCGGGGGGCAGGCCAGCCCCAGCATTTT. Protein sequence: CASSEARGAGQPQHF.

In its sample, this clone was seen once. The gene calls are TRBV12-5 and TRBJ2-2; D ambiguous. CDR1 is LGHNT and CDR2 is FRNRAP in the germline V gene. The CDR3 is 16 residues long. Trimming shortened V by 2 bases and J by 3 bases, and 13 bases separated the two germline ends. CDR3 DNA: TGTGCTAGTGGTTTGTTATGGACGGAATACACCGGGGAGCTGTTTTTT. Protein: CASGLLWTEYTGELFF.

V is TRBV6-5 and J is TRBJ2-2; D is unresolved. V was trimmed by 3 bases and J by 4 bases, leaving 3 bases between them. The germline CDR1 and CDR2 sequences are MNHEY and SVGAGI. This CDR3 contains 12 residues. The CDR3 DNA reads as TGTGCCAGCAGTTATCGCACCGGGGAGCTGTTTTTT. As protein: CASSYRTGELFF.

This chain connects TRBV4-1 to TRBJ2-7, with 10 bases identical to TRBD2. This CDR3 region has 15 residues. V was clipped by 1 base and J by 4 bases; unmatched bases: 4. CDR1 MGHRA and CDR2 YSYEKL come from the germline V gene. The CDR3 DNA reads as TGCGCCAGCAGCCAAGGGCCTAGCGGGAGTTACGAGCAGTACTTC. Protein sequence: CASSQGPSGSYEQYF.

This clone was counted a few times. The chain carries TRBV18 and TRBJ2-7; tentatively, D is TRBD2 (6 bases). V gave up 3 bases and J gave up 2 bases, with 17 bases separating them. Germline lookup yields CDR1 KGHSH and CDR2 LQKENI. This CDR3 comprises 16 residues. CDR3 residues: CASSPIGGPCTYEQYV. CDR3 in DNA: TGTGCCAGCTCACCGATTGGAGGGCCGTGCACCTACGAGCAGTACGTC.

This clone has just one count. V usage is TRBV10-1 and J usage is TRBJ2-2; 10 bases map to TRBD2. The CDR3 covers 17 residues. After removal of 0 bases from V and 6 bases from J, the junction contained 7 bases not matched to a gene. CDR1 and CDR2 from the germline V gene are WNHNN and SYGVQD (reference sequence). DNA of the CDR3: TGCGCCAGCAGTGAGTCTAGAGCTAGCGGGAGTTCCGGGGAGCTGTTTTTT. This sequence encodes CASSESRASGSSGELFF.

A single count supports this clone. This rearrangement joins TRBV4-1 to TRBJ2-5, with D perhaps matching TRBD1 (6 bases). There are 16 residues in the CDR3. Trimming stripped 2 bases from V and 4 bases from J, with 17 bases between. Germline V lookup: CDR1 MGHRA, CDR2 YSYEKL. CDR3 residues: CASSQNPDVGGETQYF. CDR3 sequence (DNA): TGCGCCAGCAGCCAAAACCCCGACGTAGGGGGAGAGACCCAGTACTTC.

The V and J genes are TRBV2 and TRBJ1-5; D perhaps matches TRBD1 (5 bases). V gave up 4 bases and J gave up 1 base, with 8 bases separating them. The CDR3 contains 14 residues. The germline V gene has CDR1 SNHLY and CDR2 FYNNEI. CDR3 region: CASSGEGSNQPQHF. CDR3 coding DNA: TGTGCCAGCAGTGGGGAGGGGAGCAATCAGCCCCAGCATTTT.

In its sample, this clone was seen a few times. CDR3 DNA sequence: TGTGCCACGAGGACGGTGTTTGACACTGAAGCTTTCTTT. Translation gives CATRTVFDTEAFF. The chain is built from TRBV6-6 and TRBJ1-1; D is ambiguous. CDR1 MNHNY and CDR2 SVGAGI come from the germline V gene (reference sequence). The ends were cut back, 10 bases at V and 3 bases at J, with 15 bases in the middle. The CDR3 covers 13 residues.

The sample holds a few counts of this clone. This chain uses TRBV13 with TRBJ1-1; maybe TRBD1 (5 bases). V was cut by 2 bases and J by 5 bases, with 12 bases left in between. CDR3 length: 14 residues. CDR1 PRHDT and CDR2 FYEKMQ come from the germline V gene (reference sequence). CDR3 nucleotide sequence: TGTGCCAGCAGCTTAAGGCAGGGAGGAACTGAAGCTTTCTTT. It codes for CASSLRQGGTEAFF.

This chain links TRBV6-4 with TRBJ2-1; 10 bases match TRBD2. V lost 0 bases to trimming and J lost 9 bases; unmatched junction nucleotides: 8. This CDR3 has 16 residues. CDR1 is MRHNA, CDR2 SNTAGT, per germline. CDR3 nucleotides: TGTGCCAGCAGTGACTCGAACAGCGGGAGGGCGGCTGAGCAGTTCTTC. Amino acids: CASSDSNSGRAAEQFF.

V usage is TRBV27 and J usage is TRBJ2-7; tentatively, D is TRBD2 (6 bases). This CDR3 is 16 amino acids long. V was shortened by 3 bases and J by 6 bases, with 21 bases between the two germline ends. CDR1 is MNHEY and CDR2 is SMNVEV in the germline V gene (reference sequence). The DNA of the CDR3 is TGTGCCAGCAGTTTTGGAGGGGCCCTAGGGGAGAGCGAGCAGTACTTC. It encodes CASSFGGALGESEQYF.

The J gene is TRBJ1-1, the V gene TRBV6-1; 8 bases agree with TRBD1. J lost 3 bases, V lost 5 bases, and 5 bases had no gene match. CDR1 and CDR2 (germline): MNHNS, SASEGT. The CDR3 spans 14 residues. The CDR3 sequence: CASSRQGWDTEAFF. DNA for the CDR3: TGTGCCAGCAGTAGACAGGGGTGGGACACTGAAGCTTTCTTT.

The gene calls are TRBV15 and TRBJ2-1; D remains ambiguous. CDR1 is LNHNV and CDR2 is YYDKDF in the germline V gene (reference sequence). Trimming pared 0 bases from V and 0 bases from J, leaving 12 bases between. This CDR3 has 17 residues. CDR3 sequence reads: CATSRDDKASSYNEQFF. DNA for the CDR3: TGTGCCACCAGCAGAGATGACAAAGCGAGCTCCTACAATGAGCAGTTCTTC.

The rearrangement joins TRBV10-3 to TRBJ1-3; TRBD1 might be the D (6 bases). Germline loops: CDR1 ENHRY, CDR2 SYGVKD. The CDR3 loop spans 16 amino acids. V was trimmed by 3 bases and J by 0 bases, leaving 12 bases between them. CDR3 region: CAISDLDRSSGNTIYF. The CDR3 nucleotides read TGTGCCATCAGTGATTTGGACAGAAGCTCTGGAAACACCATATATTTT.

The rearrangement links TRBV7-8 to TRBJ2-7; TRBD1 aligns across 7 bases. The CDR3 is 15 amino acids. The junction had 5 bases not matched to a gene; V was cut back by 3 bases and J by 0 bases. Germline loops: CDR1 SGHVS, CDR2 FQNEAQ. The CDR3 DNA reads TGTGCCAGCAGCTTCGGGACAGCCCGCTCCTACGAGCAGTACGTC. It yields the protein CASSFGTARSYEQYV.

The DNA of the CDR3 is TGTGCTAGTGGTTTCGTCGGACAGGGTCGGGATGAGCAGTTCTTC. Translating it yields CASGFVGQGRDEQFF. The chain uses TRBV12-5 and TRBJ2-1, with 8 bases fitting TRBD1. The CDR3 is 15 residues long. J lost 8 bases, V lost 3 bases, and 9 bases had no gene match. Germline V gives CDR1 LGHNT, CDR2 FRNRAP.

This clone was seen only once. This sequence joins TRBV5-1 and TRBJ2-3; 14 bases agree with TRBD2. Germline CDR1 is SGHRS and CDR2 is YFSETQ. Trimming took 4 bases from V and 2 from J; bases not matched to a gene: 6. This CDR3 contains 17 residues. In nucleotides, the CDR3 is TGCGCCAGCAGCCCGGGACTAGCGGGAGTTCCCACAGATACGCAGTATTTT. It encodes CASSPGLAGVPTDTQYF.

The chain combines TRBV2 with TRBJ1-4, with D possibly TRBD1 on 5 matching bases. Per germline, CDR1 SNHLY and CDR2 FYNNEI. The CDR3 is 13 amino acids. V lost 6 bases, J lost 8 bases, and 13 bases lay in between. The CDR3 sequence is CASRGESGEKLFF. The CDR3 nucleotides are TGTGCCAGCAGGGGGGAGTCAGGAGAAAAACTGTTTTTT.

The chain carries TRBV19 and TRBJ2-7; no clear D gene. Germline CDR1 LNHDA, CDR2 SQIVND (reference sequence). Trimming cost V 2 bases and J 2 bases, with 13 bases left between them. The length of the CDR3 is 15 residues. CDR3 sequence reads: CASSIRADSAYEQYV. The CDR3 nucleotides are TGTGCCAGTAGTATACGAGCTGACTCCGCCTACGAGCAGTACGTC.

The rearrangement joins TRBV4-1 to TRBJ2-7; D might be TRBD1 or TRBD2, each matching 5 bases. V lost 4 bases and J 8 bases, leaving 15 bases between the germline ends. The germline CDR1 and CDR2 sequences are MGHRA and YSYEKL. The CDR3 has 13 residues. In DNA, the CDR3 is TGCGCCAGCAGCCGTGCGTCCAGGGAGCAGCAGTACTTC. Translating gives CASSRASREQQYF.

The DNA for the CDR3 is TGCGCCAGCAGCCAAGGTGGGCTAGCGGGAGGGAGGGAGCAGTACTTC. Residues: CASSQGGLAGGREQYF. The chain employs TRBV4-1 and TRBJ2-7; 12 bases agree with TRBD2. Trimming removed 1 base from V and 7 bases from J; junction bases left unmatched: 8. CDR1 MGHRA and CDR2 YSYEKL come from the germline V gene. CDR3 length: 16 residues.

This clone appeared once. The chain joins TRBV11-2 to TRBJ1-5; D unresolved. The CDR3 is made up of 13 amino acids. Germline V gives CDR1 SGHAT, CDR2 FQNNGV. Trimming removed 5 bases from V and 3 bases from J, with 8 bases in between. This CDR3 is CASSDGPNQPQHF. Written as DNA, the CDR3 is TGTGCCAGCAGCGATGGGCCCAATCAGCCCCAGCATTTT.

The chain recombines TRBV5-6 with TRBJ2-1; 10 bases are shared with TRBD2. The CDR3 spans 16 residues. Trimming removed 4 bases from V and 4 bases from J; junction bases left unmatched: 8. From germline, CDR1 is SGHDT and CDR2 YYEEEE. This CDR3 is CASSPILAGLYNEQFF. CDR3 coding DNA: TGTGCCAGCAGCCCGATACTAGCGGGACTTTACAATGAGCAGTTCTTC.

The chain has TRBV15 and TRBJ2-6; D is undetermined. V gave up 0 bases and J gave up 4 bases, with 19 bases separating them. Germline V gene sequence: CDR1 LNHNV, CDR2 YYDKDF (reference sequence). CDR3 length equals 19 residues. The CDR3 sequence is CATSRDPTRTSRGANVLTF. In nucleotides, the CDR3 is TGTGCCACCAGCAGAGATCCGACCCGAACCTCTCGAGGGGCCAACGTCCTGACTTTC.

The chain joins TRBV7-2 to TRBJ2-7; possible D gene TRBD2, 6 bases. V lost 5 bases and J lost 0, with 11 bases in between. The V gene's germline CDR1 is SGHTA and CDR2 FQGNSA. The CDR3 totals 14 residues. The CDR3 here is CASSIPGLSYEQYF. CDR3 nucleotides: TGTGCCAGCAGCATCCCGGGACTCTCCTACGAGCAGTACTTC.

The chain carries TRBV7-2 and TRBJ2-2; TRBD2 agrees at 10 bases. The V gene's germline CDR1 is SGHTA and CDR2 FQGNSA. The CDR3 totals 14 residues. Trimming cost V 5 bases and J 7 bases; bases outside gene matches: 4. In DNA form, the CDR3 reads TGTGCCAGCAGCCCGGGACTAGCGTACGGGGAGCTGTTTTTT. It encodes CASSPGLAYGELFF.